Following are 3 T cell receptor beta chains from one sample sequenced in a study of blood T cell repertoires in COVID-19. The repertoire was sequenced with immunoSEQ multiplex PCR; TCRdb's copy has only in-frame clones and lacks some. The sample holds around 97,000 clones, 82% seen once. The sample consisted of peripheral blood. The origin of the receptors is a man between 65 and 80 years old with acute or convalescent COVID-19.

This chain links TRBV18 with TRBJ2-7, with D uncertain. The CDR3 runs 12 residues. Looked up from germline, CDR1 is KGHSH and CDR2 is LQKENI. Written as DNA, the CDR3 is TGTGCATCTGGAGACCTCCGGAACGAGCAGTACTTC. Translating gives CASGDLRNEQYF.

This clone was counted between two and nine times. The chain links TRBV2 to TRBJ2-1; 7 bases are shared with TRBD2. Germline V gene data show CDR1 as SNHLY and CDR2 as FYNNEI. V trimming: 4 bases; J trimming: 9 bases; junction bases outside the gene matches: 6. The CDR3 contains 13 residues. The CDR3 is CASSGRGGGEQFF. The CDR3 DNA follows: TGTGCCAGCAGTGGAAGAGGCGGGGGTGAGCAGTTCTTC.

The rearrangement links TRBV7-2 to TRBJ2-7; 8 nucleotides align to TRBD2. The CDR3 totals 14 residues. Trimming took 11 bases from V and 3 from J; bases not matched to a gene: 12. Germline CDR1 and CDR2: SGHTA and FQGNSA. The CDR3 DNA sequence: TGTGCCTCAATTGGGCTAGCGGGCCGCTACGAGCAGTACTTC. This translates into CASIGLAGRYEQYF.